What follows are 9 T cell receptor beta chains derived from one specimen sequenced in a study of identical twins. MiXCR was run by TCRdb on the 5' RACE reads, yielding one entry per CDR3 protein. The table lists just over 450,000 distinct CDR3 sequences, approximately 14% of them singletons. The sample was also reused in another study, on yellow fever vaccine responses in identical twins.

The sequenced sample was CD4+ T cells sorted from blood. The source of these receptors is a woman younger than 30 in good health.

The chain joins TRBV20-1 to TRBJ2-5; TRBD2 matches 9 bases. Trimming removed 1 base from V and 5 bases from J; junction bases left unmatched: 5. Germline assignment: CDR1 DFQATT and CDR2 SNEGSKA (reference sequence). There are 14 residues in the CDR3. CDR3 DNA: TGCAGTGCTAGAGGAGTAGCGGGGGTGGAGACCCAGTACTTC. Residues: CSARGVAGVETQYF.

The genes are TRBV21-1 and TRBJ2-3; TRBD2, as called in the table, went unchecked against the DNA. TRBV21-1 is classified as a pseudogene. The CDR3 spans 14 residues. In DNA form, the CDR3 reads TGTGCCAGCACTATGCGGGAGTTGAAAGATACGCAGTATTTT. Its protein is CASTMRELKDTQYF.

This clonotype occurred a few times. The chain carries TRBV6-2 or TRBV6-3 and TRBJ2-6; 12 nucleotides match TRBD2. Germline V CDR1 and CDR2: MNHEY, SVGEGT. CDR3 length: 17 residues. The junction had 9 bases not matched to a gene; V was cut back by 8 bases and J by 4 bases. Written as DNA, the CDR3 is TGTGCCAGCCAAAATGGACTAGCGGGGAAAGGGGCCAACGTCCTGACTTTC. It yields the protein CASQNGLAGKGANVLTF.

The genes are TRBV5-1 and TRBJ2-3; 7 bases agree with TRBD1. The CDR3 totals 13 residues. Germline V gene lookup returns CDR1 SGHRS and CDR2 YFSETQ. V lost 8 bases and J lost 2; bases outside the gene matches: 5. The CDR3 DNA sequence: TGCGCCAGTCAACAGGGGACCACAGATACGCAGTATTTT. This sequence encodes CASQQGTTDTQYF.

This clonotype occurred a few times. The chain links TRBV28 to TRBJ1-5; D remains ambiguous. Per the germline V gene, CDR1 is MDHEN and CDR2 is SYDVKM. The CDR3 is 11 amino acids. With 3 bases removed from V and 5 bases from J, the gap between germline ends came to 2 bases. CDR3 nucleotides: TGTGCCAGCAGTTTCGATCAGCCCCAGCATTTT. Amino acids: CASSFDQPQHF.

This sequence joins TRBV7-2 and TRBJ2-2; TRBD1 matches at 8 bases. From germline, CDR1 is SGHTA and CDR2 FQGNSA. V was clipped by 4 bases and J by 4 bases; unmatched bases: 2. The CDR3 is 14 residues long. CDR3 region: CASSSTGVTGELFF. CDR3 in DNA: TGTGCCAGCAGCTCGACAGGGGTCACCGGGGAGCTGTTTTTT. Looking up the rest from reference TRBV7-2 and TRBJ2-2 gives the full variable domain: GAGVSQSPSNKVTEKGKDVELRCDPISGHTALYWYRQSLGQGLEFLIYFQGNSAPDKSGLPSDRFSAERTGGSVSTLTIQRTQQEDSAVYLCASSSTGVTGELFFGEGSRLTVL.

The chain has TRBV12-3 or TRBV12-4 and TRBJ2-5; 10 bases fit TRBD2. The CDR3 has 16 residues. J was trimmed by 5 bases and V by 4 bases; bases with no gene match: 10. The CDR3 nucleotides are TGTGCCAGCAGTTCCCAAGGACTAGCGGTTCGGGAGACCCAGTACTTC. Its translation: CASSSQGLAVRETQYF.

CDR3: CASIADKSHEQYF. Written as DNA, the CDR3 is TGTGCCAGCATCGCAGACAAATCCCACGAGCAGTACTTC. The chain is built from TRBV5-6 and TRBJ2-7; no clear D gene. The CDR3 covers 13 residues. V lost 6 bases, J lost 5 bases, and 15 bases lay in between. CDR1 SGHDT and CDR2 YYEEEE come from the germline V gene.

This clonotype has just a few counts. The genes are TRBV12-3 or TRBV12-4 and TRBJ1-3, with TRBD1 matching over 8 bases. This CDR3 region has 15 residues. Trimming at V came to 6 bases and at J to 2 bases, leaving 6 bases not matched to a gene. CDR3 sequence: CASRVDRATGNTIYF. CDR3 nucleotide sequence: TGTGCCAGCAGAGTGGACAGGGCAACTGGAAACACCATATATTTT.